The 20 T cell receptor beta chains listed next were all sequenced from one sample in a study of beta chain features in type 1 diabetes. Study-wide points: Across all four CD4+ subsets, people with type 1 diabetes showed modestly shorter TCRB CDR3s.

Their antigens remain unidentified. Expressed TCRB transcripts were sequenced after all isolated RNA was converted to cDNA. Data came from immunoSEQ multiplex PCR; TCRdb stores just in-frame clones and leaves some out. This sample carries roughly 700,000 clones, around 15% of them seen once, and the ten largest clones take approximately 0.02%. Sequences were obtained from naive CD4+ T cells from blood. The receptors were gathered from a man between 18 and 35 years old with type 1 diabetes.

As regards this clone: This may be a read error, as it is one base from a much larger clone. This CDR3 is also generated by other DNA sequences in the sample. The rearrangement uses TRBV28 and TRBJ2-1; D remains unclear. CDR1 and CDR2 (germline): MDHEN, SYDVKM. Between the trimmed V and J ends, which lost 6 bases and 3 bases, there was a span of 3 bases. CDR3 length: 11 residues. The CDR3 spells CASSRYNEQFF. CDR3 coding DNA: TGTGCCAGCAGCCGCTACAATGAGCAGTTCTTC.

This clone has more than one count but fewer than ten. V usage is TRBV4-1 and J usage is TRBJ1-5, with TRBD1 as a possible D gene (5 bases). V gave up 4 bases and J gave up 2 bases, with 9 bases separating them. The CDR3 contains 14 residues. The V gene's germline CDR1 is MGHRA and CDR2 YSYEKL. CDR3 amino acids: CASSLGAGNQPQHF. CDR3 coding DNA: TGCGCCAGCAGCCTCGGGGCAGGCAATCAGCCCCAGCATTTT.

This clone was counted between two and nine times. This chain joins TRBV7-2 and TRBJ1-1; D is perhaps TRBD1 (5 bases). Trimming removed 4 bases from V and 6 bases from J, with 15 bases in between. The CDR3 totals 14 residues. CDR1 is SGHTA and CDR2 is FQGNSA in the germline V gene. CDR3 in DNA: TGTGCCAGCAGCTCCGGGGCCGGGTTGGCTGAAGCTTTCTTT. This encodes CASSSGAGLAEAFF. Looking up the rest from reference TRBV7-2 and TRBJ1-1 gives the full variable domain: GAGVSQSPSNKVTEKGKDVELRCDPISGHTALYWYRQSLGQGLEFLIYFQGNSAPDKSGLPSDRFSAERTGGSVSTLTIQRTQQEDSAVYLCASSSGAGLAEAFFGQGTRLTVV.

The chain has TRBV28 and TRBJ2-5, with 10 positions matching TRBD1. There are 13 residues in the CDR3. V was pared by 5 bases and J by 9 bases, with 6 bases of the junction left unmatched. Germline loops: CDR1 MDHEN, CDR2 SYDVKM. This CDR3 reads CASSTGTGVAQYF. CDR3 coding DNA: TGTGCCAGCAGTACCGGGACAGGGGTGGCCCAGTACTTC.

This clone has more than one count but fewer than ten. The chain joins TRBV5-4 to TRBJ1-1; the D is unclear. Per the germline V gene, CDR1 is SGHNT and CDR2 is YYREEE (reference sequence). The CDR3 contains 15 residues. Trimming stripped 1 base from V and 0 bases from J, with 10 bases between. Here the CDR3 DNA reads TGTGCCAGCAGCTTGAGCGGTCCTATGAACACTGAAGCTTTCTTT. Translating gives CASSLSGPMNTEAFF.

The rearrangement joins TRBV25-1 to TRBJ1-4, with TRBD1 identical over 10 bases. Germline CDR1 reads MGHDK; CDR2 reads SYGVNS. Trimming took 6 bases from V and 6 from J; bases not matched to a gene: 13. This CDR3 comprises 17 residues. The CDR3 protein is CASRRARGDRGDEKLFF. CDR3 in DNA: TGTGCCAGCAGGCGCGCCCGGGGGGACAGGGGTGATGAAAAACTGTTTTTT.

V gene TRBV7-9 combines with J gene TRBJ2-3; D uncertain. From germline, CDR1 is SEHNR and CDR2 FQNEAQ (reference sequence). V shed 3 bases and J shed 5 bases, with 3 bases lying between them. This CDR3 has 11 residues. As DNA, the CDR3 is TGTGCCAGCAGCTTTATAGATACGCAGTATTTT. This gives the protein CASSFIDTQYF.

This clone has a handful of counts. The V gene is TRBV2, the J gene TRBJ1-2; 7 nucleotides match TRBD1. J lost 6 bases, V lost 7 bases, and 8 bases had no gene match. CDR3 size: 13 residues. Germline V gene sequence: CDR1 SNHLY, CDR2 FYNNEI. Here the CDR3 DNA reads TGTGCCAGCAAGACAGGGATTGAAAATGGCTACACCTTC. This gives the protein CASKTGIENGYTF.

The chain has TRBV5-1 and TRBJ2-7; 8 bases match TRBD1. V lost 4 bases, J lost 2 bases, and 8 bases stayed unmatched. The CDR3 spans 15 residues. The V gene's germline CDR1 is SGHRS and CDR2 YFSETQ. CDR3 in amino acids: CASSLPGQVTYEQYF. In nucleotides, the CDR3 is TGCGCCAGCAGCCTCCCGGGACAGGTGACCTACGAGCAGTACTTC.

This clone was recorded a few times. The J gene is TRBJ2-1, the V gene TRBV29-1; D might be TRBD1 (6 bases). CDR3 length: 12 residues. V shed 5 bases and J shed 8 bases, with 13 bases lying between them. Germline V gene sequence: CDR1 SQVTM, CDR2 ANQGSEA. In DNA, the CDR3 is TGCAGCGTTACAGGGTACCTTGATGAGCAGTTCTTC. It translates to CSVTGYLDEQFF.

About this clone itself: The identical CDR3 is also encoded by other nucleotide sequences in the sample. The chain links TRBV30 to TRBJ1-5, with D uncertain. The germline V gene has CDR1 GTSNPN and CDR2 SVGIG (reference sequence). V dropped 0 bases and J dropped 6 bases, with 6 bases sitting between them. The CDR3 length is 12 residues. The CDR3 loop is CAWSVDGQPQHF. The CDR3 DNA sequence: TGTGCCTGGAGTGTCGACGGTCAGCCCCAGCATTTT.

This clone was seen only a few times. The chain has TRBV9 and TRBJ2-1, with 9 bases fitting TRBD2. V lost 7 bases, J lost 6 bases, and 11 bases stayed unmatched. Per the germline V gene, CDR1 is SGDLS and CDR2 is YYNGEE. This CDR3 spans 15 amino acids. The CDR3 sequence is CASGLRSGGSNEQFF. CDR3 nucleotides: TGTGCCAGCGGACTTCGGAGCGGGGGGTCCAATGAGCAGTTCTTC. Together with reference TRBV9 and TRBJ2-1, the CDR3 gives the full variable domain: DSGVTQTPKHLITATGQRVTLRCSPRSGDLSVYWYQQSLDQGLQFLIQYYNGEERAKGNILERFSAQQFPDLHSELNLSSLELGDSALYFCASGLRSGGSNEQFFGPGTRLTVL.

The chain is built from TRBV5-6 and TRBJ1-1; 7 nucleotides align to TRBD1. Germline V gene data show CDR1 as SGHDT and CDR2 as YYEEEE. J gave up 4 bases and V 4 bases, and 10 bases lay outside the gene matches. The CDR3 length is 15 residues. Here the CDR3 DNA reads TGTGCCAGCAGCCTGAGGGGGCGCACGGGCACTGAAGCTTTCTTT. Translating it yields CASSLRGRTGTEAFF.

On this clone itself: The identical CDR3 is also encoded by other nucleotide sequences in the sample. The chain is built from TRBV18 and TRBJ1-5; TRBD1 might be the D (5 bases). This CDR3 has 14 amino acids. The ends were cut back, 6 bases at V and 7 bases at J, with 16 bases in the middle. The V gene's germline CDR1 is KGHSH and CDR2 LQKENI. The CDR3 DNA is TGTGCCAGCTCTCCTCCCGGGGGGAACCAGCCCCAGCATTTT. It specifies CASSPPGGNQPQHF. The whole variable domain, filled in from reference TRBV18 and TRBJ1-5, reads NAGVMQNPRHLVRRRGQEARLRCSPMKGHSHVYWYRQLPEEGLKFMVYLQKENIIDESGMPKERFSAEFPKEGPSILRIQQVVRGDSAAYFCASSPPGGNQPQHFGDGTRLSIL.

This chain links TRBV5-1 with TRBJ2-7, with 8 bases lining up with TRBD2. The germline V gene has CDR1 SGHRS and CDR2 YFSETQ. Unmatched junction bases numbered 9, after V lost 0 bases and J lost 4 bases. This CDR3 is 16 amino acids long. The CDR3 DNA reads TGCGCCAGCAGCTTGGATGCGGGGGGCTCCCAGTACGAGCAGTACTTC. It encodes CASSLDAGGSQYEQYF.

The chain links TRBV5-4 to TRBJ1-1, with 7 bases matching TRBD1. The V gene's germline CDR1 is SGHNT and CDR2 YYREEE (reference sequence). CDR3 length equals 16 residues. V gave up 4 bases and J gave up 0 bases; unmatched junction bases: 9. For the CDR3, the DNA is TGTGCCAGCAGCCTGACAGGGTTGCGGATGAACACTGAAGCTTTCTTT. This gives the protein CASSLTGLRMNTEAFF.

The rearrangement joins TRBV7-7 to TRBJ2-2; D possibly corresponds to TRBD1 (7 bases). Germline V gene lookup returns CDR1 SSHAT and CDR2 FNYEAQ (reference sequence). The CDR3 loop spans 15 amino acids. V lost 3 bases and J lost 6, with 14 bases in between. In nucleotides, the CDR3 is TGTGCCAGCAGCTTTTCGCCAGGGGGGCCCGGGGAGCTGTTTTTT. It specifies CASSFSPGGPGELFF.

This clone was counted between two and nine times. The chain combines TRBV18 with TRBJ2-1; D remains unclear. The CDR3 consists of 12 residues. Per germline, CDR1 KGHSH and CDR2 LQKENI. Trimming pared 5 bases from V and 7 bases from J, leaving 9 bases between. The CDR3 DNA reads as TGTGCCAGCTCATCGACGAGTAATGAGCAGTTCTTC. This gives the protein CASSSTSNEQFF.

This clone was detected only a few times. The chain joins TRBV9 to TRBJ1-5; unclear D gene. The CDR3 runs 15 residues. Germline CDR1 and CDR2: SGDLS and YYNGEE. Trimming stripped 0 bases from V and 1 base from J, with 8 bases between. This CDR3 is CASSVEAASNQPQHF. As DNA, the CDR3 is TGTGCCAGCAGCGTAGAGGCAGCAAGCAATCAGCCCCAGCATTTT.

This clone has only a few counts. This sequence joins TRBV5-4 and TRBJ2-3; either TRBD1 or TRBD2 may fit D (5 bases each). The CDR3 is 14 residues long. Germline V gene sequence: CDR1 SGHNT, CDR2 YYREEE (reference sequence). V dropped 4 bases and J dropped 2 bases, with 11 bases sitting between them. The CDR3: CASSPGTLTDTQYF. DNA for the CDR3: TGTGCCAGCAGCCCCGGGACGCTCACAGATACGCAGTATTTT.